This TCR beta chain is from a study of cytomegalovirus exposure and HLA in healthy donors. V dropped 3 bases and J dropped 2 bases, with 9 bases sitting between them. The CDR3 contains 14 residues. PCR primers comprised 60 Vbeta and 13 Jbeta primers. Profiling relied on immunoSEQ multiplex PCR, and the TCRdb table lists in-frame clones only, not all of them. This listing includes approximately 140,000 clones. The TCR originated in a woman between 50 and 59 years old in good health and CMV-seronegative. Sequencing was performed on PBMCs. The genes are TRBV5-3 and TRBJ1-3, with D perhaps TRBD1 (5 bases). TRBV5-3 is an ORF; its function is uncertain. CDR3 nucleotides: TGTGCCAGAAGCTCCAGGGAAGCTGGAAACACCATATATTTT. It specifies CARSSREAGNTIYF.